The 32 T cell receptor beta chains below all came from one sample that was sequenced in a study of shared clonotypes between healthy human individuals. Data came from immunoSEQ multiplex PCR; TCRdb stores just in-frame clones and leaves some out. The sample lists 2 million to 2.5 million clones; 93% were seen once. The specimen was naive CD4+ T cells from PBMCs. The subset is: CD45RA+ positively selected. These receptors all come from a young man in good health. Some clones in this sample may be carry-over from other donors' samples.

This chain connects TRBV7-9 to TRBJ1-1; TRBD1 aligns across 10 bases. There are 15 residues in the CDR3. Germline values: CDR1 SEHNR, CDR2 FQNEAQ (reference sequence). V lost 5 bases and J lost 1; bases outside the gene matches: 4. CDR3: CASSLTGGRNTEAFF. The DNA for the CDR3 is TGTGCCAGCAGCCTGACAGGGGGCAGGAACACTGAAGCTTTCTTT. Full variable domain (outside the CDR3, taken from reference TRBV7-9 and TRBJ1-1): DTGVSQNPRHKITKRGQNVTFRCDPISEHNRLYWYRQTLGQGPEFLTYFQNEAQLEKSRLLSDRFSAERPKGSFSTLEIQRTEQGDSAMYLCASSLTGGRNTEAFFGQGTRLTVV.

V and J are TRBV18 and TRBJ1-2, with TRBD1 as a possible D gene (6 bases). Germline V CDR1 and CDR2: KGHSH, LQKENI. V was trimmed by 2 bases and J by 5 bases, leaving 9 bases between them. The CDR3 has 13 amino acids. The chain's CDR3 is CASSPAGVYGYTF. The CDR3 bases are TGTGCCAGCTCACCAGCAGGGGTGTATGGCTACACCTTC.

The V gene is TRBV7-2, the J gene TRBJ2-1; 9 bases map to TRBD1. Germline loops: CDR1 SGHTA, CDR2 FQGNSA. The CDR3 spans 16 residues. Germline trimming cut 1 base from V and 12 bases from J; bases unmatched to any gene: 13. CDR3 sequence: CASSLGLPGTGLRQFF. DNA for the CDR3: TGTGCCAGCAGCTTAGGGTTACCCGGGACAGGGTTGCGGCAGTTCTTC.

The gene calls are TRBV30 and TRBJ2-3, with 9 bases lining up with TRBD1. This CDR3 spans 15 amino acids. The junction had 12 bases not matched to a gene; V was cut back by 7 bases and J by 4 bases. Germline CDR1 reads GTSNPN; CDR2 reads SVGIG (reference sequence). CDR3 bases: TGTGCCTTTTACTCCGGGACAGGGATGGCAGATACGCAGTATTTT. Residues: CAFYSGTGMADTQYF.

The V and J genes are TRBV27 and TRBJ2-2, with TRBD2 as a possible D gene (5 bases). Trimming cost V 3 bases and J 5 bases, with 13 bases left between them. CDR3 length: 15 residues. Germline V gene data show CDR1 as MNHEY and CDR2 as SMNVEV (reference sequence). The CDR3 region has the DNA TGTGCCAGCAGTTTTTCCGGGGTAGGGACCGGGGAGCTGTTTTTT. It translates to CASSFSGVGTGELFF.

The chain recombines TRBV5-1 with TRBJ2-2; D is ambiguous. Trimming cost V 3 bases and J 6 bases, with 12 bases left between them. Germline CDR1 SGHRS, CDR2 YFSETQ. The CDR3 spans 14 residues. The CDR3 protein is CASSSDVLPGELFF. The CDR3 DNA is TGCGCCAGCAGCTCCGACGTCCTCCCCGGGGAGCTGTTTTTT. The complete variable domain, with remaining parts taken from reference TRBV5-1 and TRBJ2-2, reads KAGVTQTPRYLIKTRGQQVTLSCSPISGHRSVSWYQQTPGQGLQFLFEYFSETQRNKGNFPGRFSGRQFSNSRSEMNVSTLELGDSALYLCASSSDVLPGELFFGEGSRLTVL.

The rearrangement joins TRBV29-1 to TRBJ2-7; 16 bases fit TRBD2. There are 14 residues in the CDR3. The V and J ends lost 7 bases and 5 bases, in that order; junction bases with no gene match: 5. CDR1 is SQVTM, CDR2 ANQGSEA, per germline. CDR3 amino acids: CSAKGLAGGNEQYF. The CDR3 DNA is TGCAGCGCTAAGGGACTAGCGGGAGGGAACGAGCAGTACTTC.

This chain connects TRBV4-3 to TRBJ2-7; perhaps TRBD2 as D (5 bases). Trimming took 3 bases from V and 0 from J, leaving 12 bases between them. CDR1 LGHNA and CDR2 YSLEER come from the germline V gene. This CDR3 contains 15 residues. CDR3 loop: CASSQERRGSYEQYF. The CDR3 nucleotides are TGCGCCAGCAGCCAGGAGCGGAGAGGCTCCTACGAGCAGTACTTC.

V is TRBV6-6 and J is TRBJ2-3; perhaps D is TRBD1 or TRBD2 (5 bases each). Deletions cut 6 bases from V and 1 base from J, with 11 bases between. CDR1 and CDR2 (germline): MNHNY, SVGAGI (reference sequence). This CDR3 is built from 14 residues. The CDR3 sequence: CASRAGTGTDTQYF. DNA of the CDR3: TGTGCCAGCAGGGCCGGGACGGGCACAGATACGCAGTATTTT.

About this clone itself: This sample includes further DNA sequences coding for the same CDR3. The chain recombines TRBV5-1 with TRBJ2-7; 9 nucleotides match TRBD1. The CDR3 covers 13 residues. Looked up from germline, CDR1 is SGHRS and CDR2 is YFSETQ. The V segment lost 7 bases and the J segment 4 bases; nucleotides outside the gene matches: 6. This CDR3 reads CASRRTGVYEQYF. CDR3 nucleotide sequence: TGCGCCAGCCGGAGGACAGGGGTGTACGAGCAGTACTTC. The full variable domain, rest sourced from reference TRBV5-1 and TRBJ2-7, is KAGVTQTPRYLIKTRGQQVTLSCSPISGHRSVSWYQQTPGQGLQFLFEYFSETQRNKGNFPGRFSGRQFSNSRSEMNVSTLELGDSALYLCASRRTGVYEQYFGPGTRLTVT.

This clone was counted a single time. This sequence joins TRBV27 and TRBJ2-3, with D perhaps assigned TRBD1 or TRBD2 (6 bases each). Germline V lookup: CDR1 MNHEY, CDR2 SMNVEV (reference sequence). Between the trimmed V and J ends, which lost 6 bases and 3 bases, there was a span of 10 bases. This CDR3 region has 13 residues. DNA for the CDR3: TGTGCCAGCAGAAGGGGGGAAACAGATACGCAGTATTTT. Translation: CASRRGETDTQYF.

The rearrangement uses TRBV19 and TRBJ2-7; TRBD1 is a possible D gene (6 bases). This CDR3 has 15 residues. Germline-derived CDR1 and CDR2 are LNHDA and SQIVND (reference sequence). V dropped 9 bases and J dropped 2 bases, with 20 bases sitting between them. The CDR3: CASQPSPGAPYEQYF. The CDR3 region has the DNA TGTGCCAGCCAGCCCAGTCCAGGGGCCCCCTACGAGCAGTACTTC. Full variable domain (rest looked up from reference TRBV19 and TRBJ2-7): DGGITQSPKYLFRKEGQNVTLSCEQNLNHDAMYWYRQDPGQGLRLIYYSQIVNDFQKGDIAEGYSVSREKKESFPLTVTSAQKNPTAFYLCASQPSPGAPYEQYFGPGTRLTVT.

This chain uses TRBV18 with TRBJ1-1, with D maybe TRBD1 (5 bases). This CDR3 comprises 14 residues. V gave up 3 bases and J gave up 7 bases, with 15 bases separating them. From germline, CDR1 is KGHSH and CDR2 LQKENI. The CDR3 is CASSPDLRQFEAFF. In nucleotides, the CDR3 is TGTGCCAGCTCACCGGACCTAAGACAGTTTGAAGCTTTCTTT.

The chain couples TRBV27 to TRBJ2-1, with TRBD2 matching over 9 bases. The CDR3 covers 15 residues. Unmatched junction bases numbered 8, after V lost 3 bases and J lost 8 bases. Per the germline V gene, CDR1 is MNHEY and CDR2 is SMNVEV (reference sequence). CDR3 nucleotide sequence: TGTGCCAGCAGTTTCGGCGCGGGAGGGCCTTATGAGCAGTTCTTC. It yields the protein CASSFGAGGPYEQFF.

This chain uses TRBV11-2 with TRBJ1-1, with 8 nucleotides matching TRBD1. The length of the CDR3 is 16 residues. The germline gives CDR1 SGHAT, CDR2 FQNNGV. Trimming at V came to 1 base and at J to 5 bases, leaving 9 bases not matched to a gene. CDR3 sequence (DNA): TGTGCCAGCAGCTTAGCCCATGGGCAGGGGGCGACTGAAGCTTTCTTT. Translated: CASSLAHGQGATEAFF.

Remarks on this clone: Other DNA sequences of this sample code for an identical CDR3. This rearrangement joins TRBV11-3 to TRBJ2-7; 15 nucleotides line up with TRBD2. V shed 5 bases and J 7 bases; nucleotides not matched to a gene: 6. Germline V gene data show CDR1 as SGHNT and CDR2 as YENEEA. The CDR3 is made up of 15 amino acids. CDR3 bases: TGTGCCAGCAGCCCGGGACTAGCGGGAGGTGGTGAGCAGTACTTC. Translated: CASSPGLAGGGEQYF.

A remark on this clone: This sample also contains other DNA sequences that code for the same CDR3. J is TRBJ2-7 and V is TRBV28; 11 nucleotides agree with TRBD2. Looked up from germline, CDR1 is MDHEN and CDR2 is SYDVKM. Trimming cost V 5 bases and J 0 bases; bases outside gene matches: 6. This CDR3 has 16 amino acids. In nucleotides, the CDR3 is TGTGCCAGCAGTCTACCCGGACTAGCGGGCTCCTACGAGCAGTACTTC. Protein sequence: CASSLPGLAGSYEQYF.

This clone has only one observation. This chain's CDR3 is CASSPGPGRSSGNTIYF. CDR3 bases: TGTGCCAGCAGTCCGGGGCCAGGTCGTAGCTCTGGAAACACCATATATTTT. The rearrangement links TRBV2 to TRBJ1-3; a possible D gene is TRBD1 (5 bases). Germline CDR1 reads SNHLY; CDR2 reads FYNNEI. Deletions cut 5 bases from V and 0 bases from J, with 17 bases between. The CDR3 is 17 amino acids.

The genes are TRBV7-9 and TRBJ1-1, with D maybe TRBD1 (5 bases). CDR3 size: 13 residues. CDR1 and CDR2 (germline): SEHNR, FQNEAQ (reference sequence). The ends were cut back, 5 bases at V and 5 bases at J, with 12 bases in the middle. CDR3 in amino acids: CASSQGRTTEAFF. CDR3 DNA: TGTGCCAGCAGCCAGGGACGGACTACTGAAGCTTTCTTT.

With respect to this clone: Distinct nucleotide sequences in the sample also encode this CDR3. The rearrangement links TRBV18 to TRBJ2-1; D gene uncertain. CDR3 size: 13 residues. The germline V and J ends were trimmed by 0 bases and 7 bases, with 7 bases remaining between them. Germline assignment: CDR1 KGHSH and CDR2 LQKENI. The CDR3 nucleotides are TGTGCCAGCTCACCACCCTCAGGAAATGAGCAGTTCTTC. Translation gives CASSPPSGNEQFF.

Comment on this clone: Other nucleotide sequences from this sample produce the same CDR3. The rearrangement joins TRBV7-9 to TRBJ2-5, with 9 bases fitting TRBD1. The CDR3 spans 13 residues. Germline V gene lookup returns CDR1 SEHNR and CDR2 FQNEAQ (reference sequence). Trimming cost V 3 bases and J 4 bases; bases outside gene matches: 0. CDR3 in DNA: TGTGCCAGCAGCTTGACAGGGGGAGAGACCCAGTACTTC. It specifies CASSLTGGETQYF.

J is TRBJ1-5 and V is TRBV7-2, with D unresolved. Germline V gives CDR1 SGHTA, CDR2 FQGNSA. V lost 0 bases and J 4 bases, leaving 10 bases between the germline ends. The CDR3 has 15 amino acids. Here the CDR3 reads CASSLALGINQPQHF. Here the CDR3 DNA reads TGTGCCAGCAGCTTAGCCCTAGGTATTAATCAGCCCCAGCATTTT.

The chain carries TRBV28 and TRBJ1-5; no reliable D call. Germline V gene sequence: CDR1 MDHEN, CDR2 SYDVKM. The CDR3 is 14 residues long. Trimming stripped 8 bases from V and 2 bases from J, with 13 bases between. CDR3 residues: CASHDLYGNQPQHF. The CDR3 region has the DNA TGTGCCAGCCACGATTTATATGGCAATCAGCCCCAGCATTTT.

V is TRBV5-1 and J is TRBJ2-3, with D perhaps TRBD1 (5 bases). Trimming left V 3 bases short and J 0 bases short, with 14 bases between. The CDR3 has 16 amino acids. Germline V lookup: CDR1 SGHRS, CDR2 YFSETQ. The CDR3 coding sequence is TGCGCCAGCAGCTCAGGACAAAAGACTAGCACAGATACGCAGTATTTT. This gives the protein CASSSGQKTSTDTQYF.

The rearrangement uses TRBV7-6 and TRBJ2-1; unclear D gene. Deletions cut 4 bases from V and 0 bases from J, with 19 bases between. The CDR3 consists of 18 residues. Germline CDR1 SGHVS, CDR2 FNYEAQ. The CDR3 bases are TGTGCCAGCAGCTCCGTAATAGTGAACGGAAGCTCCTACAATGAGCAGTTCTTC. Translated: CASSSVIVNGSSYNEQFF.

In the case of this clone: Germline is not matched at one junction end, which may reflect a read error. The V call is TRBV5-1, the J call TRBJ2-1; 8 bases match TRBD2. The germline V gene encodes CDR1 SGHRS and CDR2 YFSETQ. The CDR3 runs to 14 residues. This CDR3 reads CASTLGGTGGLEFF. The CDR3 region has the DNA TGCGCCAGCACCTTGGGGGGTACGGGAGGGTTGGAGTTCTTC.

The CDR3 sequence is CASSSAGSSGNTIYF. For the CDR3, the DNA is TGTGCCAGCAGCAGCGCTGGGAGCTCTGGAAACACCATATATTTT. The chain uses TRBV28 and TRBJ1-3; D unresolved. Germline V CDR1 and CDR2: MDHEN, SYDVKM. This CDR3 contains 15 residues. V lost 6 bases, J lost 0 bases, and 12 bases lay in between.

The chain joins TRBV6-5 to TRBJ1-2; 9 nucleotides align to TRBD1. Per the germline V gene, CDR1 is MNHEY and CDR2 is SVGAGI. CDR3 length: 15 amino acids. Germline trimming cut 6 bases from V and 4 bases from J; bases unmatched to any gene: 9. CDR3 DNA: TGTGCCAGCAGCTCCGGGACAGGGTATTCCTATGGCTACACCTTC. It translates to CASSSGTGYSYGYTF.

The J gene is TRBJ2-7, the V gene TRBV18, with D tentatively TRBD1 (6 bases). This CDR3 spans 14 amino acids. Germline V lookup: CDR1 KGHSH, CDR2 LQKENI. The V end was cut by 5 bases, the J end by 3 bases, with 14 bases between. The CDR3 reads CASSVIKQGYEQYF. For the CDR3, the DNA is TGTGCCAGCTCAGTAATCAAACAGGGCTACGAGCAGTACTTC. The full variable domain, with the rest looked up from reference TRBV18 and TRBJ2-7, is NAGVMQNPRHLVRRRGQEARLRCSPMKGHSHVYWYRQLPEEGLKFMVYLQKENIIDESGMPKERFSAEFPKEGPSILRIQQVVRGDSAAYFCASSVIKQGYEQYFGPGTRLTVT.

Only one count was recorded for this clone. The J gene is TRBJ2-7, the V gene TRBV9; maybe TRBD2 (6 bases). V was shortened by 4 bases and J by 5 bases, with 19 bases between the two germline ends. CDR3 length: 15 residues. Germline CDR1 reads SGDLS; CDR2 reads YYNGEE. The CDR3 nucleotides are TGTGCCAGCAGCCCCGGCGGCGGGGCGCCGAACGAGCAGTACTTC. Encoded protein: CASSPGGGAPNEQYF.

For the CDR3, the DNA is TGTGCCAGCAGTAAACCGGGAGCCTACTACGAGCAGTACTTC. Translating it yields CASSKPGAYYEQYF. The chain uses TRBV25-1 and TRBJ2-7, with D possibly being TRBD2 (6 bases). CDR1 and CDR2 from the germline V gene are MGHDK and SYGVNS. The CDR3 spans 14 residues. The V end lost 5 bases, the J end lost 3 bases, and 14 bases lay between the germline ends.

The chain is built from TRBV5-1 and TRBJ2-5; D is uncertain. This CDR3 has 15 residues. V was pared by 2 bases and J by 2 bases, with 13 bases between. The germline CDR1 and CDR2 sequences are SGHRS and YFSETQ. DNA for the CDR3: TGCGCCAGCAGCTTTTCCCCAGCCCCGCAAGAGACCCAGTACTTC. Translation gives CASSFSPAPQETQYF.